A selection of T cell receptor beta chains follows, all from one sample in a study of blood T cell repertoires in COVID-19. Profiled with immunoSEQ multiplex PCR; TCRdb holds only in-frame clones, not every one. Seen here are over 15,000 clones, around 80% observed once, and the top ten hold roughly 22%. Material: peripheral blood. These receptor sequences come from a man between 60 and 70 years old with active or convalescent COVID-19. Both conserved end residues are part of each CDR3. D genes are given only for firm matches. Some rows mark clone size as missing; the rest say once, few, many or name a class of expanded clone.

- - TRBJ2-7 TRBV6-5 TGTGCCAGCAGTCCTAACTCCTACGAGCAGTACTTC CASSPNSYEQYF
- - TRBJ2-1 TRBV7-3 TGTGCCAGCAGCCCGGCGGGGGCCTACCATGAGCAGTTCTTC CASSPAGAYHEQFF
- - TRBJ2-2 TRBV30 TGTGCCTGGAAGTTACTGACTACCGGGGAGCTGTTTTTT CAWKLLTTGELFF
once - TRBJ2-1 TRBV18 TGTGCCAGCTCATACTGGACAGAAAATGAGCAGTTCTTC CASSYWTENEQFF
- - TRBJ2-1 TRBV6-5 TGTGCCAGCAGAACAGGAACGAGCTCCTACAATGAGCAGTTCTTC CASRTGTSSYNEQFF
- - TRBJ1-2 TRBV6-5 TGTGCCAGCAGTTACGAACAGAACTATGGCTACACCTTC CASSYEQNYGYTF
- - TRBJ1-3 TRBV5-4 TGTGCCAGCAGCATACAGGGATCCTCAGGTGGGAACACCATATATTTT CASSIQGSSGGNTIYF
- - TRBJ1-2 TRBV6-5 TGTGCCAGCCGCGGCACTATCTATGGCTACACCTTC CASRGTIYGYTF
- TRBD1 TRBJ2-6 TRBV7-8 TGTGCCAGCAGCCCAAGGCCGGGACAGGGGGCTCGCTCTGGGGCCAACGTCCTGACTTTC CASSPRPGQGARSGANVLTF
- - TRBJ2-5 TRBV6-5 TGTGCCAGCGGCACGATACAAGAGACCCAGTACTTC CASGTIQETQYF
few TRBD1 TRBJ2-1 TRBV5-1 TGCGCCAGCAGTCCCCACGGTGCAGGGGGTACGGACAGTGAGCAGTTCTTC CASSPHGAGGTDSEQFF
- - TRBJ1-5 TRBV6-5 TGTGCCAGCAGTTACGCACAGGGTAGGAATCAGCCCCAGCATTTT CASSYAQGRNQPQHF
- - TRBJ2-3 TRBV18 TGTGCCAGCTCAGTTTCTAGCACAGATACGCAGTATTTT CASSVSSTDTQYF
few - TRBJ1-6 TRBV5-1 TGCGCCAGCAGCTTCCAGTCAACAGGTTCTTTGGATTCACCCCTCCACTTT CASSFQSTGSLDSPLHF
few - TRBJ1-5 TRBV28 TGTGCCAGCAGACTAGGACGGGAGAGCAATCAGCCCCAGCATTTT CASRLGRESNQPQHF
- - TRBJ2-4 TRBV5-4 TGTGCCAGCAGCTTGACAGGCTTAAACATTCAGTACTTC CASSLTGLNIQYF
few - TRBJ2-5 TRBV5-4 TGTGCCAGCAGCCGACAGGACCTAGAGACCCAGTACTTC CASSRQDLETQYF
- - TRBJ2-3 TRBV5-1 TGCGCCAGCAGCCTCGGGGGAAGGCATCTCCAGTATTTT CASSLGGRHLQYF
few - TRBJ2-7 TRBV7-2 TGTGCCAGCAGCTTCTCGGGGAATCGTGAGCAGTACTTC CASSFSGNREQYF
- - TRBJ2-4 TRBV19 TGTGCCAGTAGTACAGGGGAAGGGGCCAAAAACATTCAGTACTTC CASSTGEGAKNIQYF
- - TRBJ1-3 TRBV6-4 TGTGCCAGCAGTAATGTGGGGGGGGTAGGGAACACCATATATTTT CASSNVGGVGNTIYF
- TRBD1 TRBJ1-1 TRBV7-9 TGTGCCAGCAGCTCCTTTAACAGGGGCCCGATGGACACTGAAGCTTTCTTT CASSSFNRGPMDTEAFF
- - TRBJ1-4 TRBV29-1 TGCAGCGTTAGTGACAGCTCAACTAATGAAAAACTGTTTTTT CSVSDSSTNEKLFF
- TRBD2 TRBJ2-2 TRBV6-5 TGTGCCAGCGTGGGACTAGCGGGGCGGACCGGGGAGCTGTTTTTT CASVGLAGRTGELFF
- TRBD1 TRBJ1-1 TRBV6-5 TGTGCCAGCAGTTCCGGACAGGGAACAACTGAAGCTTTCTTT CASSSGQGTTEAFF
- TRBD1 TRBJ2-7 TRBV29-1 TGCAGCGTTTTGGGACAGGGGGCGTACGAGCAGTACTTC CSVLGQGAYEQYF
- - TRBJ2-1 TRBV2 TGTGCCAGCACGAGGGTGATCAATGAGCAGTTCTTC CASTRVINEQFF
once - TRBJ2-1 TRBV5-1 TGCGCCAGCAGCTTGGGGTGGGAGAATGAGCAGTTCTTC CASSLGWENEQFF
- TRBD1 TRBJ1-3 TRBV19 TGTGCCAGTAGGCGGGCAGGGGGCCCCTCTGGAAACACCATATATTTT CASRRAGGPSGNTIYF
- - TRBJ1-1 TRBV18 TGTGCCAGCCGATCAGGGCCCATCAACACTGAAGCTTTCTTT CASRSGPINTEAFF